This T cell receptor (beta chain) stems from a study of T cell changes during pregnancy in multiple sclerosis. The trim removed 4 bases at V and 0 bases at J, leaving 9 bases unmatched. The CDR3 consists of 17 residues. Germline lookup yields CDR1 KGHSH and CDR2 LQKENI. Generated by immunoSEQ multiplex PCR, the TCRdb table keeps only in-frame clones and is missing some. This table has around 49,000 clones, 90% appearing once. Specimen: peripheral blood, collected after pregnancy. The V call is TRBV18, the J call TRBJ2-1; TRBD1 agrees at 7 bases. This receptor was identified in a female donor in good health, enrolled as a control in a pregnancy study. DNA for the CDR3: TGTGCCAGCTCACTGCGACAGGGTACTAGCTCCTACAATGAGCAGTTCTTC. Protein: CASSLRQGTSSYNEQFF.